This note documents a single T cell receptor (beta chain) sequence. V shed 6 bases and J 7 bases; nucleotides not matched to a gene: 14. Germline V lookup: CDR1 MNHEY, CDR2 SMNVEV (reference sequence). The CDR3 has 17 residues. Generated by immunoSEQ multiplex PCR, the TCRdb table keeps only in-frame clones and is missing some. This table has 55,000 to 85,000 clones, around nine tenths appearing once. The entry originates in a study of control samples from healthy donors and cancer patients. V is TRBV27 and J is TRBJ2-1; 11 positions agree with TRBD1. The source material was PBMCs. This receptor was taken from a man aged 55 to 69 with lung cancer. The DNA of the CDR3 is TGTGCCAGCAGCCCCGGCTGGGCGGGACAGGGGGAAAATGAGCAGTTCTTC. Its protein product is CASSPGWAGQGENEQFF.